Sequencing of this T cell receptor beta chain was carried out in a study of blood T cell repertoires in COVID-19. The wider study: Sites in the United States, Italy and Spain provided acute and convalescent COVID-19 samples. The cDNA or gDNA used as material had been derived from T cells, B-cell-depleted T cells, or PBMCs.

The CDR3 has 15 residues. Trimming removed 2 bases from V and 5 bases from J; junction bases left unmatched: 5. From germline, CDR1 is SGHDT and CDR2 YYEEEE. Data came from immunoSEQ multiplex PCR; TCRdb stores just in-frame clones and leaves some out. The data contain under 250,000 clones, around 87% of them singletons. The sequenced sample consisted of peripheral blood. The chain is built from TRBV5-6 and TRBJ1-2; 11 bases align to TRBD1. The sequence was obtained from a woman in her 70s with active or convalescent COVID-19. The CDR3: CASSFPGTGGYGYTF. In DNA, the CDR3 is TGTGCCAGCAGCTTTCCCGGGACAGGGGGGTATGGCTACACCTTC.